This is a list of T cell receptor beta chains from one sample in a study of immune evolution from preneoplasia to lung adenocarcinoma. Here immunoSEQ multiplex PCR was the method, and the copy in TCRdb shows in-frame clones only, minus some. The sample lists 37,000 or so clones; 74% were seen once. The sample was FFPE invasive lung adenocarcinoma tissue. These receptors were collected from a person in their sixties with lung adenocarcinoma. CDR3s include the opening cysteine and the closing phenylalanine or tryptophan. The D gene is left open where the match is weak. Clone size is stated in some rows and not others, as once, few, many or a class when expanded.

CDR3 protein: CASSLPGDVFF
CDR3 DNA: TGTGCCAGCAGCTTGCCTGGAGATGTTTTCTTT
D gene: .
J gene: TRBJ1-1
V gene: TRBV11-3
clone size: .

CDR3 protein: CASSSPLANYGYTF
CDR3 DNA: TGTGCCAGCAGCTCGCCATTAGCTAACTATGGCTACACCTTC
D gene: .
J gene: TRBJ1-2
V gene: TRBV5-4
clone size: .

CDR3 protein: CASSQTGLGGYTF
CDR3 DNA: TGTGCCAGTAGCCAGACAGGTTTGGGTGGCTACACCTTC
D gene: .
J gene: TRBJ1-2
V gene: TRBV19
clone size: .

CDR3 protein: CASSIGTGYNTIYF
CDR3 DNA: TGCGCCAGCAGCATAGGGACAGGGTATAACACCATATATTTT
D gene: TRBD1
J gene: TRBJ1-3
V gene: TRBV5-1
clone size: .

CDR3 protein: CASSQGLAGVFNTGELFF
CDR3 DNA: TGTGCCAGCAGCCAGGGACTAGCGGGAGTATTTAACACCGGGGAGCTGTTTTTT
D gene: TRBD2
J gene: TRBJ2-2
V gene: TRBV7-3
clone size: medium-sized

CDR3 protein: CASSGLTSETQYF
CDR3 DNA: TGTGCCAGCAGTGGACTTACGTCAGAGACCCAGTACTTC
D gene: .
J gene: TRBJ2-5
V gene: TRBV2
clone size: once

CDR3 protein: CASSYALAGGPSEQYF
CDR3 DNA: TGTGCCAGCAGTTACGCTCTAGCGGGAGGGCCCTCCGAGCAGTACTTC
D gene: TRBD2
J gene: TRBJ2-7
V gene: TRBV6-6
clone size: .

CDR3 protein: CASVAGGPEEQFF
CDR3 DNA: TGTGCCTCAGTAGCGGGAGGGCCAGAAGAGCAGTTCTTC
D gene: TRBD2
J gene: TRBJ2-1
V gene: TRBV30
clone size: .

CDR3 protein: CASSLRANNGYTF
CDR3 DNA: TGTGCCAGCAGTTTAAGGGCGAATAATGGCTACACCTTC
D gene: .
J gene: TRBJ1-2
V gene: TRBV27
clone size: .

CDR3 protein: CASSAGTGGEGQPQHF
CDR3 DNA: TGTGCCAGCAGTGCAGGGACAGGGGGCGAAGGTCAGCCCCAGCATTTT
D gene: TRBD1
J gene: TRBJ1-5
V gene: TRBV6-1
clone size: once

CDR3 protein: CAGGDYPNYGYTF
CDR3 DNA: TGTGCCGGGGGCGACTATCCTAACTATGGCTACACCTTC
D gene: .
J gene: TRBJ1-2
V gene: TRBV6-6
clone size: .

CDR3 protein: CASTFRENTEAFF
CDR3 DNA: TGTGCCAGCACTTTCAGGGAGAACACTGAAGCTTTCTTT
D gene: .
J gene: TRBJ1-1
V gene: TRBV5-4
clone size: .

CDR3 protein: CASSASPMDQPQHF
CDR3 DNA: TGTGCCAGCAGTGCCTCCCCGATGGATCAGCCCCAGCATTTT
D gene: .
J gene: TRBJ1-5
V gene: TRBV2
clone size: once

CDR3 protein: CASDDRGGQPQHF
CDR3 DNA: TGTGCCAGCGATGACAGGGGAGGGCAGCCCCAGCATTTT
D gene: TRBD1
J gene: TRBJ1-5
V gene: TRBV2
clone size: .

CDR3 protein: CASSSLDRGEQYF
CDR3 DNA: TGTGCCAGCAGCTCCTTAGACAGGGGCGAGCAGTACTTC
D gene: TRBD1
J gene: TRBJ2-7
V gene: TRBV7-9
clone size: few

CDR3 protein: CASRLLAGNEQYF
CDR3 DNA: TGTGCCAGCAGATTGCTAGCGGGAAACGAGCAGTACTTC
D gene: TRBD2
J gene: TRBJ2-7
V gene: TRBV6-1
clone size: .

CDR3 protein: CASRGIEDTQYF
CDR3 DNA: TGTGCCAGCCGGGGTATCGAAGATACGCAGTATTTT
D gene: .
J gene: TRBJ2-3
V gene: TRBV2
clone size: .

CDR3 protein: CASSLDISGNRYTF
CDR3 DNA: TGTGCCAGCAGCTTGGATATATCGGGGAATCGCTACACCTTC
D gene: .
J gene: TRBJ1-2
V gene: TRBV4-2
clone size: few

CDR3 protein: CASSVNGINEQFF
CDR3 DNA: TGTGCCAGCAGCGTCAACGGGATCAATGAGCAGTTCTTC
D gene: .
J gene: TRBJ2-1
V gene: TRBV9
clone size: once

CDR3 protein: CASSAGAGYGYTF
CDR3 DNA: TGTGCCAGCAGCGCTGGGGCGGGCTATGGCTACACCTTC
D gene: .
J gene: TRBJ1-2
V gene: TRBV9
clone size: .

CDR3 protein: CASSLEGSSTDTQYF
CDR3 DNA: TGTGCCAGCAGTTTGGAGGGGTCTAGCACAGATACGCAGTATTTT
D gene: .
J gene: TRBJ2-3
V gene: TRBV28
clone size: .

CDR3 protein: CATGDRATGELFF
CDR3 DNA: TGTGCCACCGGGGACAGAGCGACCGGGGAGCTGTTTTTT
D gene: TRBD1
J gene: TRBJ2-2
V gene: TRBV10-3
clone size: medium-sized

CDR3 protein: CASSARQGRETQYF
CDR3 DNA: TGTGCCAGCAGCGCCCGACAGGGTCGGGAGACCCAGTACTTC
D gene: TRBD1
J gene: TRBJ2-5
V gene: TRBV9
clone size: .

CDR3 protein: CASSLGTSGLYNEQFF
CDR3 DNA: TGCGCCAGCAGCCTAGGGACTAGCGGCCTATACAATGAGCAGTTCTTC
D gene: TRBD2
J gene: TRBJ2-1
V gene: TRBV5-1
clone size: .

CDR3 protein: CASRSSGLVYEQYF
CDR3 DNA: TGCGCCAGCAGGTCTAGCGGTCTAGTCTACGAGCAGTACTTC
D gene: TRBD2
J gene: TRBJ2-7
V gene: TRBV5-1
clone size: .

CDR3 protein: CASRGLASTENTQYF
CDR3 DNA: TGTGCCAGCCGCGGATTAGCCTCGACCGAGAATACGCAGTATTTT
D gene: .
J gene: TRBJ2-3
V gene: TRBV6-5
clone size: .

CDR3 protein: CASSTSGTGGYEQYF
CDR3 DNA: TGTGCCAGTAGTACCTCCGGGACAGGGGGCTACGAGCAGTACTTC
D gene: TRBD1
J gene: TRBJ2-7
V gene: TRBV19
clone size: .

CDR3 protein: CASSPDRGRGGYTF
CDR3 DNA: TGTGCCAGCAGTCCCGACAGGGGGCGAGGTGGCTACACCTTC
D gene: TRBD1
J gene: TRBJ1-2
V gene: TRBV27
clone size: .

CDR3 protein: CASSRRIAGWFYEQYF
CDR3 DNA: TGCGCCAGCAGCCGACGCATAGCGGGGTGGTTCTACGAGCAGTACTTC
D gene: TRBD2
J gene: TRBJ2-7
V gene: TRBV5-1
clone size: .

CDR3 protein: CASSLSSVGGDIQYF
CDR3 DNA: TGCGCCAGCAGCTTGAGTAGCGTGGGGGGAGACATTCAGTACTTC
D gene: .
J gene: TRBJ2-4
V gene: TRBV5-1
clone size: .

CDR3 protein: CASSGRFSEQFF
CDR3 DNA: TGCGCCAGCAGTGGAAGATTCTCGGAGCAGTTCTTC
D gene: .
J gene: TRBJ2-1
V gene: TRBV10-1
clone size: .

CDR3 protein: CASSIGRGRGTGELFF
CDR3 DNA: TGTGCCAGTAGTATAGGTCGCGGCAGGGGCACCGGGGAGCTGTTTTTT
D gene: .
J gene: TRBJ2-2
V gene: TRBV19
clone size: .

CDR3 protein: CASSIETGLRQPQHF
CDR3 DNA: TGTGCCAGTAGTATCGAGACAGGGCTCCGACAGCCCCAGCATTTT
D gene: TRBD1
J gene: TRBJ1-5
V gene: TRBV19
clone size: few

CDR3 protein: CASSLLGIAGAMYEQYF
CDR3 DNA: TGTGCCAGCAGTTTACTGGGGATAGCGGGAGCCATGTACGAGCAGTACTTC
D gene: TRBD2
J gene: TRBJ2-7
V gene: TRBV28
clone size: .

CDR3 protein: CASSPPRQDLSGNTIYF
CDR3 DNA: TGTGCCAGCAGCCCCCCCCGACAGGACCTCTCTGGAAACACCATATATTTT
D gene: .
J gene: TRBJ1-3
V gene: TRBV7-8
clone size: .

CDR3 protein: CASSIKTGGETQYF
CDR3 DNA: TGTGCCAGCAGCATCAAGACAGGGGGAGAGACCCAGTACTTC
D gene: TRBD1
J gene: TRBJ2-5
V gene: TRBV5-4
clone size: .

CDR3 protein: CSVGKGGMDNGYTF
CDR3 DNA: TGCAGCGTCGGAAAAGGGGGCATGGATAATGGCTACACCTTC
D gene: TRBD1
J gene: TRBJ1-2
V gene: TRBV29-1
clone size: once

CDR3 protein: CASSLAAGGDEQYF
CDR3 DNA: TGTGCCAGCAGCTTAGCGGCGGGAGGAGACGAGCAGTACTTC
D gene: TRBD2
J gene: TRBJ2-7
V gene: TRBV7-6
clone size: .

CDR3 protein: CASSLAPVTADEKLFF
CDR3 DNA: TGTGCCAGCAGCTTAGCCCCGGTGACAGCTGATGAAAAACTGTTTTTT
D gene: .
J gene: TRBJ1-4
V gene: TRBV7-9
clone size: few

CDR3 protein: CASSKGGDLLGEQYF
CDR3 DNA: TGTGCCAGCAGCAAGGGGGGGGACCTACTGGGGGAGCAGTACTTC
D gene: .
J gene: TRBJ2-7
V gene: TRBV7-3
clone size: .

CDR3 protein: CASSLDKRLVFF
CDR3 DNA: TGTGCCAGCAGCTTAGATAAAAGGTTGGTCTTCTTC
D gene: .
J gene: TRBJ2-1
V gene: TRBV11-2
clone size: once

CDR3 protein: CASSFLAGDSTGELFF
CDR3 DNA: TGCGCCAGCAGCTTCCTCGCGGGAGATAGCACCGGGGAGCTGTTTTTT
D gene: TRBD2
J gene: TRBJ2-2
V gene: TRBV5-1
clone size: few

CDR3 protein: CSASSVETQYF
CDR3 DNA: TGCAGTGCTAGCTCGGTGGAGACCCAGTACTTC
D gene: .
J gene: TRBJ2-5
V gene: TRBV20-1
clone size: .

CDR3 protein: CASSLTGGGRNIQYF
CDR3 DNA: TGCGCCAGCAGCTTGACGGGAGGGGGGAGAAACATTCAGTACTTC
D gene: TRBD2
J gene: TRBJ2-4
V gene: TRBV5-1
clone size: .

CDR3 protein: CASSLTRNYGYTF
CDR3 DNA: TGTGCCAGCAGCTTGACCCGAAACTATGGCTACACCTTC
D gene: .
J gene: TRBJ1-2
V gene: TRBV5-6
clone size: .

CDR3 protein: CASSLLTAGGTDTQYF
CDR3 DNA: TGTGCCAGCAGCCTACTCACGGCAGGGGGCACAGATACGCAGTATTTT
D gene: .
J gene: TRBJ2-3
V gene: TRBV11-2
clone size: medium-sized

CDR3 protein: CAIRGSGDGGYTF
CDR3 DNA: TGTGCCATCAGGGGATCAGGGGACGGTGGCTACACCTTC
D gene: .
J gene: TRBJ1-2
V gene: TRBV10-3
clone size: .

CDR3 protein: CASSPQGLFNTQYF
CDR3 DNA: TGTGCCAGCAGCCCCCAGGGACTATTCAATACGCAGTATTTT
D gene: TRBD2
J gene: TRBJ2-3
V gene: TRBV7-9
clone size: .

CDR3 protein: CASSAPLPGQALNEQFF
CDR3 DNA: TGTGCCAGCAGCGCCCCCCTTCCGGGACAGGCCCTCAATGAGCAGTTCTTC
D gene: TRBD1
J gene: TRBJ2-1
V gene: TRBV9
clone size: .

CDR3 protein: CAWSGQGHNEQFF
CDR3 DNA: TGTGCCTGGAGTGGGCAGGGCCACAATGAGCAGTTCTTC
D gene: .
J gene: TRBJ2-1
V gene: TRBV30
clone size: few

CDR3 protein: CASSLRDRGDYEQYF
CDR3 DNA: TGTGCCAGTAGCCTAAGGGACAGGGGCGATTACGAGCAGTACTTC
D gene: TRBD1
J gene: TRBJ2-7
V gene: TRBV19
clone size: .

CDR3 protein: CASRSRTSGRVGGELFF
CDR3 DNA: TGTGCCAGCAGAAGTAGGACTAGCGGGAGAGTTGGCGGGGAGCTGTTTTTT
D gene: TRBD2
J gene: TRBJ2-2
V gene: TRBV5-6
clone size: once

CDR3 protein: CASSFRGGPDYEQYF
CDR3 DNA: TGTGCCAGCAGTTTCCGGGGGGGCCCTGACTACGAGCAGTACTTC
D gene: TRBD2
J gene: TRBJ2-7
V gene: TRBV7-9
clone size: once

CDR3 protein: CASRPGVGSGANVLTF
CDR3 DNA: TGTGCCAGCAGACCAGGGGTGGGATCTGGGGCCAACGTCCTGACTTTC
D gene: .
J gene: TRBJ2-6
V gene: TRBV2
clone size: .

CDR3 protein: CASSLVPGGEQYF
CDR3 DNA: TGCGCCAGCAGCTTGGTGCCGGGCGGCGAGCAGTACTTC
D gene: .
J gene: TRBJ2-7
V gene: TRBV5-1
clone size: .

CDR3 protein: CASSETGTDTQYF
CDR3 DNA: TGTGCCAGCAGTGAGACGGGCACAGATACGCAGTATTTT
D gene: .
J gene: TRBJ2-3
V gene: TRBV6-4
clone size: few

CDR3 protein: CASSPAGFGYTF
CDR3 DNA: TGTGCCAGCTCACCGGCGGGGTTTGGCTACACCTTC
D gene: .
J gene: TRBJ1-2
V gene: TRBV18
clone size: .

CDR3 protein: CASSLVGAGDAYNEQFF
CDR3 DNA: TGTGCCAGCAGCTTAGTTGGGGCGGGAGATGCCTACAATGAGCAGTTCTTC
D gene: TRBD2
J gene: TRBJ2-1
V gene: TRBV7-9
clone size: once

CDR3 protein: CASSPQGDYGYTF
CDR3 DNA: TGTGCCAGCAGCCCTCAGGGAGACTATGGCTACACCTTC
D gene: .
J gene: TRBJ1-2
V gene: TRBV11-2
clone size: .